Below are 28 T cell receptor beta chains sequenced from a single sample in a study of blood T cell repertoires in COVID-19. TCRdb's copy holds only in-frame clones and misses some; the assay was immunoSEQ multiplex PCR. The data show some 100,000 clones, with roughly 91% seen just once and approximately 19% held by the top ten. The sequenced sample consisted of peripheral blood. Receptors were obtained from a human donor with acute or convalescent COVID-19. The donor label of this sample is uncertain.

V is TRBV7-2 and J is TRBJ2-6; 8 positions match TRBD1. Trimming removed 2 bases from V and 2 bases from J; junction bases left unmatched: 8. Germline V gene sequence: CDR1 SGHTA, CDR2 FQGNSA. This CDR3 comprises 18 residues. CDR3 in DNA: TGTGCCAGCAGCTTACGGTGGCAGGGGGCAACTGGGGCCAACGTCCTGACTTTC. Its translation is CASSLRWQGATGANVLTF.

The V and J genes are TRBV5-1 and TRBJ1-5; 9 positions match TRBD1. V lost 4 bases to trimming and J lost 7 bases; unmatched junction nucleotides: 9. Per germline, CDR1 SGHRS and CDR2 YFSETQ. This CDR3 is 15 amino acids long. The CDR3 is CASSRTGAGGQPQHF. The CDR3 DNA reads as TGCGCCAGCAGCCGGACAGGGGCCGGGGGGCAGCCCCAGCATTTT.

This chain links TRBV29-1 with TRBJ1-2; 7 bases agree with TRBD1. Germline assignment: CDR1 SQVTM and CDR2 ANQGSEA. The CDR3 covers 12 residues. With 3 bases clipped from V and 7 bases from J, the junction kept 5 bases outside the gene matches. CDR3 sequence (DNA): TGCAGCGTTGAGGACAGGCCACTTGGCTACACCTTC. Translated: CSVEDRPLGYTF.

CDR3 bases: TGTGCCAGCAGCTTCTCCAGGGGGATAAATGAGCAGTTCTTC. Protein product: CASSFSRGINEQFF. The chain couples TRBV7-2 to TRBJ2-1; 7 bases are a match to TRBD1. This CDR3 has 14 residues. V was clipped by 3 bases and J by 7 bases; unmatched bases: 6. Germline-derived CDR1 and CDR2 are SGHTA and FQGNSA.

The CDR3 sequence is CATSSGATYEQYF. CDR3 sequence (DNA): TGTGCCACCTCAAGCGGGGCCACCTACGAGCAGTACTTC. This chain links TRBV6-5 with TRBJ2-7, with 7 bases that match TRBD2. This CDR3 has 13 amino acids. J lost 2 bases, V lost 10 bases, and 8 bases had no gene match. Germline loops: CDR1 MNHEY, CDR2 SVGAGI.

The genes are TRBV5-1 and TRBJ2-5, with a weak D call TRBD1 (6 bases). Germline V gene data show CDR1 as SGHRS and CDR2 as YFSETQ. The CDR3 sequence is 16 residues long. Trimming removed 2 bases at V and 7 bases at J, with 21 bases between. CDR3 in DNA: TGCGCCAGCAGCTTCGGTCAGGGGCTCTCCAAAGGGACCCAGTACTTC. Amino acids: CASSFGQGLSKGTQYF.

With respect to this clone: The identical CDR3 is also encoded by other nucleotide sequences in the sample. V gene TRBV28 combines with J gene TRBJ2-2; no clear D. Germline CDR1 is MDHEN and CDR2 is SYDVKM. Trimming took 6 bases from V and 8 from J, leaving 10 bases between them. The CDR3 runs 12 residues. The CDR3 region is CASSLLTGELFF. CDR3 coding DNA: TGTGCCAGCAGCTTACTTACAGGGGAGCTGTTTTTT.

The rearrangement joins TRBV18 to TRBJ2-1, with 11 bases fitting TRBD2. Looked up from germline, CDR1 is KGHSH and CDR2 is LQKENI. This CDR3 region has 17 residues. With 0 bases clipped from V and 8 bases from J, the junction kept 9 bases outside the gene matches. The chain's CDR3 is CASSPPNSGGAPHEQFF. In DNA, the CDR3 is TGTGCCAGCTCACCACCGAATAGCGGGGGGGCCCCCCATGAGCAGTTCTTC.

As to this clone: A junction end diverges from the germline sequence, so it may reflect a read error. This sequence joins TRBV19 and TRBJ2-7; 9 nucleotides align to TRBD1. Germline loops: CDR1 LNHDA, CDR2 SQIVND (reference sequence). The CDR3 runs to 13 residues. This chain's CDR3 is CASYRGRIYQQYF. The CDR3, as DNA: TGTGCCAGTTACAGGGGGCGGATCTACCAGCAGTACTTC.

The V and J genes are TRBV5-8 and TRBJ2-7, with 15 bases lining up with TRBD2. Germline V gives CDR1 SGHTS, CDR2 YDEGEE. The ends lost 4 bases at V and 2 bases at J; junction bases unmatched: 1. The CDR3 length is 15 residues. The CDR3 coding sequence is TGTGCCAGCAGCGGACTAGCGGGAGGGGCCTACGAGCAGTACTTC. This encodes CASSGLAGGAYEQYF.

The genes are TRBV7-2 and TRBJ2-5, with 8 bases matching TRBD2. The CDR3 runs to 14 residues. Germline V lookup: CDR1 SGHTA, CDR2 FQGNSA. J gave up 2 bases and V 4 bases, and 3 bases lay outside the gene matches. Here the CDR3 reads CASSSRGVQETQYF. In nucleotides, the CDR3 is TGTGCCAGCAGCTCGCGGGGGGTACAAGAGACCCAGTACTTC.

The chain has TRBV4-2 and TRBJ2-1; TRBD2 matches at 8 bases. Germline V gene data show CDR1 as LGHNA and CDR2 as YNFKEQ. This CDR3 is 16 amino acids long. V was pared by 1 base and J by 6 bases, with 8 bases of the junction left unmatched. The CDR3: CASSQATGGILNEQFF. The CDR3 DNA follows: TGTGCCAGCAGCCAAGCTACGGGGGGGATCCTCAATGAGCAGTTCTTC.

A word on this clone: The limits of the CDR3 on the DNA are not certain, so only TCRdb's listed CDR3 is given. The genes are TRBV5-4 and TRBJ1-3; the table's D call, TRBD1, has no DNA check behind it. Germline V gene sequence: CDR1 SGHNT, CDR2 YYREEE (reference sequence). The CDR3 has 15 amino acids, counting both end residues. This CDR3 reads CASSFGAGTGNLRDF.

The V call is TRBV15, the J call TRBJ2-1, with TRBD1 matching 7 bases. The V gene's germline CDR1 is LNHNV and CDR2 YYDKDF (reference sequence). Trimming removed 4 bases from V and 9 bases from J; junction bases left unmatched: 6. CDR3 length: 13 amino acids. The CDR3: CATSIRQGGEQFF. DNA for the CDR3: TGTGCCACCAGCATTCGACAGGGCGGTGAGCAGTTCTTC.

The chain carries TRBV7-2 and TRBJ2-1; TRBD2 matches 7 bases. The CDR3 is made up of 12 amino acids. Germline CDR1 reads SGHTA; CDR2 reads FQGNSA. Trimming cost V 8 bases and J 7 bases; bases outside gene matches: 5. The CDR3 protein is CASGDYLNEQFF. CDR3 in DNA: TGTGCCAGCGGGGACTATTTGAATGAGCAGTTCTTC.

V usage is TRBV7-9 and J usage is TRBJ1-1, with TRBD1 as a possible D gene (5 bases). This CDR3 region has 12 residues. The V end was cut by 6 bases, the J end by 6 bases, with 11 bases between. Germline lookup yields CDR1 SEHNR and CDR2 FQNEAQ (reference sequence). CDR3 in amino acids: CASRRAGAEAFF. The CDR3 bases are TGTGCCAGCAGGCGAGCGGGGGCTGAAGCTTTCTTT.

As to this clone: Additional DNA sequences in this sample encode the identical CDR3. V usage is TRBV12-3 or TRBV12-4 and J usage is TRBJ1-5; D not resolved. The CDR3 is made up of 13 amino acids. V shed 2 bases and J shed 4 bases, with 6 bases lying between them. CDR3 in amino acids: CASSLRENQPQHF. DNA for the CDR3: TGTGCCAGCAGTTTACGGGAAAATCAGCCCCAGCATTTT.

This clone was picked up a small number of times. The chain is built from TRBV24-1 and TRBJ2-1; TRBD1 might be the D (6 bases). The CDR3 has 15 amino acids. Trimming cost V 9 bases and J 5 bases, with 19 bases left between them. Germline V lookup: CDR1 KGHDR, CDR2 SFDVKD. CDR3 in DNA: TGTGCCACCTCCGGGGCTGGAGCAGGGGACAATGAGCAGTTCTTC. It encodes CATSGAGAGDNEQFF.

CDR3 sequence (DNA): TGTGCCAGCTCACCTCCGAACAGGGGGAGTGACACTGAAGCTTTCTTT. This codes for CASSPPNRGSDTEAFF. The V and J genes are TRBV18 and TRBJ1-1; 8 nucleotides line up with TRBD1. The V segment lost 3 bases and the J segment 3 bases; nucleotides outside the gene matches: 9. CDR1 is KGHSH, CDR2 LQKENI, per germline. This CDR3 comprises 16 residues.

The sample holds one count of this clone. The rearrangement joins TRBV6-6 to TRBJ1-5; the D gene is possibly TRBD1 (5 bases). V lost 6 bases and J 4 bases, leaving 10 bases between the germline ends. This CDR3 has 13 residues. Germline V gives CDR1 MNHNY, CDR2 SVGAGI (reference sequence). The DNA for the CDR3 is TGTGCCAGCAGGTTCACAGGTAATCAGCCCCAGCATTTT. This sequence encodes CASRFTGNQPQHF.

The chain joins TRBV6-5 to TRBJ2-7; 9 bases are a match to TRBD2. V trimming: 2 bases; J trimming: 4 bases; junction bases outside the gene matches: 6. The germline CDR1 and CDR2 sequences are MNHEY and SVGAGI. The CDR3 contains 15 residues. The chain's CDR3 is CASSYDLAGRYEQYF. For the CDR3, the DNA is TGTGCCAGCAGTTACGATCTAGCGGGAAGATACGAGCAGTACTTC.

The rearrangement uses TRBV5-4 and TRBJ2-3; D is unclear. The germline V and J ends were trimmed by 2 bases and 4 bases, with 8 bases remaining between them. The CDR3 extends over 13 amino acids. In germline, CDR1 is SGHNT, CDR2 YYREEE (reference sequence). The CDR3 DNA reads as TGTGCCAGCAGCTTCCCTAGTGCAGATACGCAGTATTTT. This gives the protein CASSFPSADTQYF.

The chain recombines TRBV5-1 with TRBJ2-3, with D maybe TRBD2 (5 bases). Trimming stripped 1 base from V and 2 bases from J, with 8 bases between. Per germline, CDR1 SGHRS and CDR2 YFSETQ. The CDR3 loop spans 14 amino acids. In DNA form, the CDR3 reads TGCGCCAGCAGCTTGTTAGCGAACACAGATACGCAGTATTTT. Amino acids: CASSLLANTDTQYF. The full variable domain, rest sourced from reference TRBV5-1 and TRBJ2-3, is KAGVTQTPRYLIKTRGQQVTLSCSPISGHRSVSWYQQTPGQGLQFLFEYFSETQRNKGNFPGRFSGRQFSNSRSEMNVSTLELGDSALYLCASSLLANTDTQYFGPGTRLTVL.

This clone was detected only once. The chain is built from TRBV12-5 and TRBJ2-1; 11 bases map to TRBD2. The CDR3 contains 15 residues. J was trimmed by 6 bases and V by 2 bases; bases with no gene match: 3. Looked up from germline, CDR1 is LGHNT and CDR2 is FRNRAP. The CDR3 sequence: CASGLTSGRLNEQFF. The CDR3 coding sequence is TGTGCTAGTGGTTTGACTAGCGGGAGACTCAATGAGCAGTTCTTC.

V and J are TRBV9 and TRBJ1-1, with TRBD1 identical over 10 bases. The germline V gene has CDR1 SGDLS and CDR2 YYNGEE. The length of the CDR3 is 16 residues. The V and J ends lost 3 bases and 6 bases, in that order; junction bases with no gene match: 11. DNA of the CDR3: TGTGCCAGCAGCGCGGGCCGGGACAGGGGAATGGCTGAAGCTTTCTTT. As protein: CASSAGRDRGMAEAFF. Full variable domain (missing parts from reference TRBV9 and TRBJ1-1): DSGVTQTPKHLITATGQRVTLRCSPRSGDLSVYWYQQSLDQGLQFLIQYYNGEERAKGNILERFSAQQFPDLHSELNLSSLELGDSALYFCASSAGRDRGMAEAFFGQGTRLTVV.

The gene calls are TRBV9 and TRBJ1-2, with TRBD1 identical over 8 bases. The CDR3 has 12 amino acids. The V and J ends lost 3 bases and 7 bases, in that order; junction bases with no gene match: 2. Germline V gene lookup returns CDR1 SGDLS and CDR2 YYNGEE. Here the CDR3 reads CASSAQGVGYTF. The CDR3 nucleotides read TGTGCCAGCAGCGCACAGGGGGTTGGCTACACCTTC.

This clone was observed a single time. This sequence joins TRBV20-1 and TRBJ2-3; TRBD2 matches at 8 bases. The length of the CDR3 is 17 residues. With V trimmed by 3 bases and J by 2 bases, 13 bases remained unmatched. Germline loops: CDR1 DFQATT, CDR2 SNEGSKA (reference sequence). CDR3 nucleotides: TGCAGTGCTAGTCCCGAGGGGACTAGAATGACCACAGATACGCAGTATTTT. Translated, it gives CSASPEGTRMTTDTQYF.

This sequence joins TRBV29-1 and TRBJ2-7; TRBD2 is a possible D gene (5 bases). Germline assignment: CDR1 SQVTM and CDR2 ANQGSEA. V dropped 5 bases and J dropped 3 bases, with 14 bases sitting between them. This CDR3 spans 13 amino acids. The CDR3 spells CSVSSGGYYEQYF. The CDR3 DNA reads TGCAGCGTTTCCAGCGGAGGCTACTACGAGCAGTACTTC.